These T cell receptor beta chains were read from a single sample in a study of breast tumors, draining lymph nodes, adjacent tissues. TCRdb fed the multiplex PCR reads into MiXCR, producing one record per CDR3 protein. This table holds under 150,000 distinct CDR3 sequences, about 20% found once. The sequencing sample was made of axillary lymph node tissue. The receptors were gathered from a female donor with breast cancer. Some clones in this sample may be carry-over from other donors' samples. Each CDR3 is given with its conserved first and last residue. The order of the fields is J gene, V gene, D gene, clone size, CDR3 protein, CDR3 DNA. A D gene is named only where the DNA matches it firmly. Clone size is stated in some rows and not others, as once, few, many or a class when expanded.

>TRBJ2-3|TRBV3-1|TRBD2|-
CASSTREEADTQYF
TGTGCCAGCAGCACACGGGAGGAAGCAGATACGCAGTATTTT
>TRBJ2-6|TRBV7-3|TRBD2|few
CASSKAGGSGANVLTF
TGTGCCAGCAGCAAAGCGGGAGGGTCCGGGGCCAACGTCCTGACTTTC
>TRBJ2-5|TRBV15|TRBD1|many
CATSRETGEETQYF
TGTGCCACCAGCAGAGAGACAGGGGAAGAGACCCAGTACTTC
>TRBJ2-7|TRBV10-2|-|many
CASSAVRQARYEQYF
TGCGCCAGCAGTGCGGTGCGACAGGCCCGATACGAGCAGTACTTC
>TRBJ2-5|TRBV6-5|TRBD1|many
CASHTGGEETQYF
TGTGCCAGCCACACAGGGGGCGAAGAGACCCAGTACTTC
>TRBJ2-1|TRBV2|TRBD1|once
CASSEGQGPNEQFF
TGTGCCAGCAGTGAGGGACAGGGGCCCAATGAGCAGTTCTTC
>TRBJ2-3|TRBV7-6|-|many
CASRGSTDTQYF
TGTGCCAGCCGGGGAAGCACAGATACGCAGTATTTT
>TRBJ2-7|TRBV9|TRBD1|many
CASSAAGTAYEQYF
TGTGCCAGCAGCGCGGCCGGGACAGCCTACGAGCAGTACTTC
>TRBJ1-2|TRBV5-5|TRBD1|many
CASSLSRGRYGYTF
TGTGCCAGCAGCTTGAGCAGGGGGAGGTATGGCTACACCTTC
>TRBJ2-7|TRBV7-9|-|many
CASSPQAGASEQYF
TGTGCCAGCTCCCCGCAGGCAGGGGCGAGTGAGCAGTACTTC
>TRBJ2-3|TRBV20-1|-|many
CSAPKRSRSDTQYF
TGCAGTGCGCCGAAGCGGTCCCGATCAGATACGCAGTATTTT
>TRBJ1-3|TRBV4-1|-|many
CASSQVVVMSSGNTIYF
TGCGCCAGCAGCCAAGTCGTAGTCATGAGCTCTGGAAACACCATATATTTT
>TRBJ2-5|TRBV19|TRBD2|-
CASSIEGGGTQETQYF
TGTGCCAGTAGTATAGAGGGGGGGGGGACCCAAGAGACCCAGTACTTC
>TRBJ1-2|TRBV6-4|-|many
CASSPTENYGYTF
TGTGCCAGCAGTCCCACGGAAAACTATGGCTACACCTTC
>TRBJ2-7|TRBV6-1|TRBD1|many
CATVGTGMYEQYF
TGTGCCACCGTGGGGACAGGGATGTACGAGCAGTACTTC
>TRBJ2-1|TRBV12-3/TRBV12-4|-|many
CASSLTRNEQFF
TGTGCCAGCAGTTTGACGCGGAATGAGCAGTTCTTC
>TRBJ1-3|TRBV19|-|many
CASSIPRSGNTIYF
TGTGCCAGTAGTATACCCCGCTCTGGAAACACCATATATTTT
>TRBJ2-5|TRBV6-6|-|many
CASSYESEETQYF
TGTGCCAGCAGTTATGAGTCAGAAGAGACCCAGTACTTC
>TRBJ1-5|TRBV6-1|-|many
CASTRFGQPQHF
TGTGCCAGCACCCGATTCGGGCAGCCCCAGCATTTT
>TRBJ1-5|TRBV7-8|-|many
CASSLEANQPQHF
TGTGCCAGCAGCCTCGAGGCCAATCAGCCCCAGCATTTT
>TRBJ2-7|TRBV20-1|-|many
CSAKPGRGLIYEQYF
TGCAGTGCTAAACCTGGCCGGGGGCTTATTTACGAGCAGTACTTC
>TRBJ2-1|TRBV7-9|-|many
CASRRRDGSSYNEQFF
TGTGCCAGCAGACGAAGGGACGGGAGCTCCTACAATGAGCAGTTCTTC
>TRBJ2-1|TRBV28|-|-
CASSLWGGGSSHNEQFF
TGTGCCAGCAGTTTATGGGGAGGGGGGTCCTCCCACAATGAGCAGTTCTTC
>TRBJ2-3|TRBV5-1|-|many
CASSLVVSGSTDTQYF
TGCGCCAGCAGCTTGGTGGTTAGCGGAAGCACAGATACGCAGTATTTT
>TRBJ2-7|TRBV9|-|many
CASSVGSSYEQYF
TGTGCCAGCAGCGTAGGATCCTCGTACGAGCAGTACTTC
>TRBJ2-3|TRBV7-9|-|many
CASSFMDTQYF
TGTGCCAGCAGCTTTATGGATACGCAGTATTTT
>TRBJ2-1|TRBV24-1|TRBD2|many
CATQRELGNEQFF
TGTGCCACCCAGCGGGAGCTCGGCAATGAGCAGTTCTTC
>TRBJ1-1|TRBV6-5|-|-
CASSYSGGDTEAFF
TGTGCCAGCAGTTACTCAGGGGGGGACACTGAAGCTTTCTTT
>TRBJ2-5|TRBV3-1|TRBD2|many
CASSPIAGRETQYF
TGTGCCAGCAGCCCCATAGCGGGGAGGGAGACCCAGTACTTC